The present T cell receptor beta chain was sequenced within a study of blood T cell repertoires in COVID-19. Original handling: Nucleated cell counts were estimated from reference gene primer amplification. Libraries were prepared by immunoSEQ multiplex PCR; TCRdb keeps only in-frame clonotypes and omits some of them. Clonal size and the V and J genes are those of that table, whereas D and trimming came from the DNA. This table holds some 240,000 clones, roughly nine tenths found once. Germline assignment: CDR1 SGHRS and CDR2 YFSETQ. CDR3 length: 16 residues. Trimming shortened V by 4 bases and J by 2 bases, and 17 bases separated the two germline ends.

V and J are TRBV5-1 and TRBJ2-3, with D possibly matching TRBD2 (6 bases). Sequencing used peripheral blood. The sequence was obtained from a man in his sixties who had recovered from COVID-19. The CDR3 DNA reads TGCGCCAGCAGCCGTCCCCTGCAGGGACTCACAGATACGCAGTATTTT. Translating gives CASSRPLQGLTDTQYF.